The entry below gives a single TCR beta chain sequence along with its context. This specimen comes from a study of cytomegalovirus exposure and HLA in healthy donors. Study summary: A prior study identified 90 million to 120 million unique TCR beta sequences from some 200 million T cells.

The germline V gene has CDR1 MNHNS and CDR2 SASEGT. Trimming took 8 bases from V and 6 from J, leaving 17 bases between them. The CDR3 contains 14 residues. This cohort consisted of healthy bone marrow donors. The PCR was carried out with 60 Vbeta primers and 13 Jbeta primers. Clones were read by immunoSEQ multiplex PCR, and TCRdb kept only the in-frame ones, dropping some. The table records approximately 200,000 clones, approximately 80% of them present only once. This clonotype originated in a woman between 18 and 30 years old in good health and CMV-seropositive. V is TRBV6-1 and J is TRBJ2-1; maybe TRBD2 (6 bases). Sequences were obtained from PBMCs. CDR3 protein: CASRGSFFANEQFF. CDR3 sequence (DNA): TGTGCCAGCCGGGGGAGCTTTTTCGCCAATGAGCAGTTCTTC.